The 30 T cell receptor beta chains listed next were all sequenced from one sample in a study of post-analysis software for immune sequencing data. Study results and caveats: Relative to controls, patients had about five TRBV segments at higher frequency, with TRBV5-6, TRBV5-1 and TRBV20-1 among these.

Libraries were made from TCR beta cDNA, and they carried unique molecular identifiers. TCRdb ran MiXCR on the PCR reads and lists one entry per CDR3 protein. The table has hundreds of thousands of distinct CDR3 sequences, 53% seen once. No antigen has been assigned to these receptors. Sequencing input: blood. These receptors all stem from a girl between 10 and 17 years old with multiple sclerosis.

J is TRBJ2-2 and V is TRBV9, with 11 bases lining up with TRBD2. Unmatched junction bases numbered 6, after V lost 2 bases and J lost 3 bases. Germline assignment: CDR1 SGDLS and CDR2 YYNGEE. The CDR3 runs 17 residues. The CDR3 DNA reads as TGTGCCAGCAGCGTTCTACTAGCGGGGGAGTACACCGGGGAGCTGTTTTTT. This encodes CASSVLLAGEYTGELFF.

The chain combines TRBV6-2 or TRBV6-3 with TRBJ2-6, with a possible D match to TRBD2 (5 bases). V gave up 3 bases and J gave up 1 base, with 13 bases separating them. CDR1 MNHEY and CDR2 SVGEGT come from the germline V gene. The CDR3 is 17 residues long. CDR3 bases: TGTGCCAGCAGTTATATCCGGCGGGCTTCTGGGGCCAACGTCCTGACTTTC. Its translation: CASSYIRRASGANVLTF.

V and J are TRBV6-1 and TRBJ2-3; possibly TRBD1 for D (6 bases). Germline V CDR1 and CDR2: MNHNS, SASEGT. Trimming removed 8 bases at V and 5 bases at J, with 17 bases between. The CDR3 loop spans 14 amino acids. DNA of the CDR3: TGTGCCAGCTCCTTGGTACAGGGTCTAGATACGCAGTATTTT. Translation gives CASSLVQGLDTQYF.

This clonotype showed up just once. The rearrangement uses TRBV12-3 or TRBV12-4 and TRBJ2-1; a weak D match, TRBD2 (6 bases). Deletions cut 7 bases from V and 4 bases from J, with 11 bases between. This CDR3 has 13 residues. This CDR3 is CASTASAYNEQFF. CDR3 nucleotides: TGTGCCAGCACGGCTAGCGCTTACAATGAGCAGTTCTTC.

This chain uses TRBV15 with TRBJ1-1; 8 bases are a match to TRBD1. The germline V gene has CDR1 LNHNV and CDR2 YYDKDF (reference sequence). The CDR3 totals 15 residues. V shed 7 bases, J shed 9 bases, and the junction held 16 bases outside the gene matches. The CDR3 DNA reads as TGTGCCACCACCTCAGGGGGCAGAGTACTTCCAAAAGCTTTCTTT. Protein sequence: CATTSGGRVLPKAFF.

The rearrangement joins TRBV9 to TRBJ2-1; 7 positions match TRBD1. J was trimmed by 4 bases and V by 0 bases; bases with no gene match: 7. Germline CDR1 reads SGDLS; CDR2 reads YYNGEE. This CDR3 is built from 16 residues. CDR3 sequence: CASSVGRQGVYNEQFF. CDR3 coding DNA: TGTGCCAGCAGCGTAGGAAGGCAGGGGGTATACAATGAGCAGTTCTTC.

This rearrangement joins TRBV12-3 or TRBV12-4 to TRBJ2-1; D is perhaps TRBD1 or TRBD2 (5 bases each). The germline V and J ends were trimmed by 3 bases and 8 bases, with 17 bases remaining between them. The CDR3 runs 15 residues. CDR3 sequence reads: CASSLPGTPNDEQFF. For the CDR3, the DNA is TGTGCCAGCAGTTTGCCCGGGACGCCAAACGATGAGCAGTTCTTC.

The gene calls are TRBV15 and TRBJ2-5; no clear D. V was clipped by 0 bases and J by 5 bases, with 4 bases between them. The CDR3 totals 12 residues. CDR1 is LNHNV and CDR2 is YYDKDF in the germline V gene (reference sequence). In nucleotides, the CDR3 is TGTGCCACCAGCAGAGATGGTGAGACCCAGTACTTC. It specifies CATSRDGETQYF.

This chain connects TRBV5-1 to TRBJ2-7, with 10 nucleotides matching TRBD2. CDR3 size: 14 residues. V dropped 4 bases and J dropped 6; count of bases not matched to a gene: 7. Per germline, CDR1 SGHRS and CDR2 YFSETQ. The CDR3 sequence is CASSLKRGGSEQYF. In DNA form, the CDR3 reads TGCGCCAGCAGCCTTAAGCGGGGGGGCTCCGAGCAGTACTTC.

A note on this clonotype: The junction does not match germline at one end; this may be a read error. The V and J genes are TRBV7-7 and TRBJ2-5; the match to TRBD1 covers 10 bases. CDR1 is SSHAT, CDR2 FNYEAQ, per germline (reference sequence). The CDR3 covers 17 residues. The CDR3 is CASSQIPGTGASETQYF. The CDR3, as DNA: TGTGCTAGCAGCCAGATACCCGGGACAGGGGCGTCGGAGACCCAGTACTTC. The entire variable domain, with the rest obtained from reference TRBV7-7 and TRBJ2-5, is as follows: GAGVSQSPRYKVTKRGQDVTLRCDPISSHATLYWYQQALGQGPEFLTYFNYEAQPDKSGLPSDRFSAERPEGSISTLTIQRTEQRDSAMYRCASSQIPGTGASETQYFGPGTRLLVL.

V is TRBV11-2 and J is TRBJ2-1, with D perhaps assigned TRBD1 or TRBD2 (5 bases each). Trimming pared 5 bases from V and 12 bases from J, leaving 17 bases between. In germline, CDR1 is SGHAT, CDR2 FQNNGV. The CDR3 has 13 amino acids. The CDR3 is CASSPYRDGGQFF. Written as DNA, the CDR3 is TGTGCCAGCAGCCCCTACCGGGACGGTGGGCAGTTCTTC. The full variable domain, in which reference TRBV11-2 and TRBJ2-1 provide the parts outside the CDR3, is EAGVAQSPRYKIIEKRQSVAFWCNPISGHATLYWYQQILGQGPKLLIQFQNNGVVDDSQLPKDRFSAERLKGVDSTLKIQPAKLEDSAVYLCASSPYRDGGQFFGPGTRLTVL.

As DNA, the CDR3 is TGTGCCAGCAGCTTAGCGCTCGGACTAGCTAGCGGAGACTTCTACGAGCAGTTCTTC. Translated: CASSLALGLASGDFYEQFF. The rearrangement uses TRBV7-8 and TRBJ2-1; 8 bases fit TRBD2. J was trimmed by 10 bases and V by 0 bases; bases with no gene match: 20. The germline CDR1 and CDR2 sequences are SGHVS and FQNEAQ. The CDR3 is 19 residues long.

The chain employs TRBV20-1 and TRBJ2-7; 11 nucleotides line up with TRBD2. Unmatched junction bases numbered 3, after V lost 2 bases and J lost 3 bases. This CDR3 has 14 amino acids. Germline V gives CDR1 DFQATT, CDR2 SNEGSKA (reference sequence). The CDR3 nucleotides are TGCAGTGCTAGAACTAGCGGGAGAGTCTACGAGCAGTACTTC. It translates to CSARTSGRVYEQYF.

The count of this clonotype is one. V is TRBV10-3 and J is TRBJ2-7, with TRBD1 matching 8 bases. V shed 5 bases, J shed 5 bases, and the junction held 8 bases outside the gene matches. Germline V CDR1 and CDR2: ENHRY, SYGVKD. The CDR3 covers 14 residues. The CDR3 sequence is CAISRSGQGHEQYF. For the CDR3, the DNA is TGTGCCATCAGTAGATCTGGACAGGGCCACGAGCAGTACTTC.

This chain joins TRBV4-2 and TRBJ2-7, with 10 bases that match TRBD1. The germline CDR1 and CDR2 sequences are LGHNA and YNFKEQ. J gave up 0 bases and V 2 bases, and 7 bases lay outside the gene matches. CDR3 length: 17 amino acids. The CDR3 DNA reads as TGTGCCAGCAGCCAACGCGCCTGGACAGGGGGCTCCTACGAGCAGTACTTC. Encoded protein: CASSQRAWTGGSYEQYF.

This clonotype is a singleton in its sample. V usage is TRBV5-5 and J usage is TRBJ1-1; D not resolved. CDR1 and CDR2 (germline): SGHKS, YYEKEE (reference sequence). The CDR3 contains 15 residues. V gave up 0 bases and J gave up 6 bases, with 15 bases separating them. CDR3 nucleotide sequence: TGTGCCAGCAGCTTGGCTCTGAATAAGGGCGCTGAAGCTTTCTTT. This gives the protein CASSLALNKGAEAFF. The full variable domain, with the rest looked up from reference TRBV5-5 and TRBJ1-1, is DAGVTQSPTHLIKTRGQQVTLRCSPISGHKSVSWYQQVLGQGPQFIFQYYEKEERGRGNFPDRFSARQFPNYSSELNVNALLLGDSALYLCASSLALNKGAEAFFGQGTRLTVV.

V is TRBV5-1 and J is TRBJ2-4; TRBD1 matches 7 bases. The DNA end favors TRBJ2-7, so the J call may be wrong. CDR1 and CDR2 (germline): SGHRS, YFSETQ. The CDR3 covers 15 residues. Here the CDR3 reads CASSLGTVQPYEQYF. The CDR3 nucleotides read TGCGCCAGCAGCCTGGGGACAGTACAACCCTACGAGCAGTACTTC.

The V gene is TRBV20-1, the J gene TRBJ2-1, with D unclear. Between the trimmed V and J ends, which lost 3 bases and 2 bases, there was a span of 14 bases. The CDR3 covers 15 residues. Per the germline V gene, CDR1 is DFQATT and CDR2 is SNEGSKA (reference sequence). CDR3 coding DNA: TGCAGTGCTAGGCCCTCCAGACGGGCCTACAATGAGCAGTTCTTC. Translated: CSARPSRRAYNEQFF.

This chain uses TRBV5-1 with TRBJ2-7; tentative D call: TRBD2 (5 bases). V lost 4 bases, J lost 3 bases, and 14 bases lay in between. Germline assignment: CDR1 SGHRS and CDR2 YFSETQ. The CDR3 is made up of 14 amino acids. The CDR3: CASSTDPGIYEQYF. The CDR3 DNA follows: TGCGCCAGCAGCACAGACCCGGGGATCTACGAGCAGTACTTC.

This chain joins TRBV29-1 and TRBJ2-5; tentatively, D is TRBD1 or TRBD2 (5 bases each). The length of the CDR3 is 13 residues. Trimming pared 8 bases from V and 4 bases from J, leaving 17 bases between. The germline V gene encodes CDR1 SQVTM and CDR2 ANQGSEA. The CDR3 loop is CSHDGGAGETQYF. CDR3 DNA sequence: TGCAGCCATGACGGTGGGGCGGGAGAGACCCAGTACTTC.

This chain uses TRBV29-1 with TRBJ2-6; 7 nucleotides match TRBD1. This CDR3 comprises 15 residues. Germline-derived CDR1 and CDR2 are SQVTM and ANQGSEA. J was trimmed by 0 bases and V by 7 bases; bases with no gene match: 6. CDR3 protein: CSAGQVLSGANVLTF. CDR3 DNA: TGCAGCGCCGGACAGGTTCTCTCTGGGGCCAACGTCCTGACTTTC.

This chain uses TRBV9 with TRBJ1-1; unclear D gene. V lost 0 bases, J lost 1 base, and 16 bases lay in between. The CDR3 consists of 17 residues. CDR1 is SGDLS, CDR2 YYNGEE, per germline. The CDR3 loop is CASSVAGNRPENTEAFF. DNA for the CDR3: TGTGCCAGCAGCGTAGCCGGCAACCGGCCCGAGAACACTGAAGCTTTCTTT. The full variable domain, its missing parts supplied by reference TRBV9 and TRBJ1-1, is DSGVTQTPKHLITATGQRVTLRCSPRSGDLSVYWYQQSLDQGLQFLIQYYNGEERAKGNILERFSAQQFPDLHSELNLSSLELGDSALYFCASSVAGNRPENTEAFFGQGTRLTVV.

The J gene is TRBJ1-2, the V gene TRBV10-3; maybe TRBD1 (5 bases). With 9 bases removed from V and 7 bases from J, the gap between germline ends came to 15 bases. The CDR3 consists of 12 residues. Germline V gene sequence: CDR1 ENHRY, CDR2 SYGVKD. The CDR3, as DNA: TGTGCCATTACCTCGCCGGGGGGTGGCTACACCTTC. This codes for CAITSPGGGYTF.

V gene TRBV5-1 combines with J gene TRBJ2-7, with TRBD1 identical over 9 bases. This CDR3 is built from 13 residues. J gave up 5 bases and V 4 bases, and 4 bases lay outside the gene matches. Germline V gives CDR1 SGHRS, CDR2 YFSETQ. CDR3: CASSTGGGHEQYF. The CDR3 DNA follows: TGCGCCAGCAGCACAGGGGGCGGGCACGAGCAGTACTTC.

The chain employs TRBV29-1 and TRBJ2-3, with a tentative D call TRBD2 (5 bases). V was pared by 7 bases and J by 1 base, with 9 bases between. The germline V gene has CDR1 SQVTM and CDR2 ANQGSEA. This CDR3 contains 12 residues. The CDR3 DNA follows: TGCAGCGCCGGAGGACGCACAGATACGCAGTATTTT. Protein: CSAGGRTDTQYF.

The rearrangement joins TRBV4-1 to TRBJ1-2, with TRBD1 matching 7 bases. The junction had 0 bases not matched to a gene; V was cut back by 2 bases and J by 0 bases. The CDR3 totals 14 residues. Germline CDR1 is MGHRA and CDR2 is YSYEKL. CDR3 sequence reads: CASSQQGANYGYTF. The CDR3 region has the DNA TGCGCCAGCAGCCAACAGGGGGCTAACTATGGCTACACCTTC.

In its sample, this clonotype was seen a few times. The genes are TRBV20-1 and TRBJ2-7; 10 nucleotides line up with TRBD2. Germline CDR1 DFQATT, CDR2 SNEGSKA (reference sequence). The CDR3 extends over 14 amino acids. The J segment lost 5 bases and the V segment lost 3 bases, leaving 7 bases of the junction unmatched. The CDR3 nucleotides are TGCAGTGCTAGTCGGCTAGCGGGAGCTGACGAGCAGTACTTC. Translation: CSASRLAGADEQYF.

CDR3 sequence (DNA): TGCAGTGCTAGATCCCAAAAACTAGCTCCTACGCAGTATTTT. Its protein product is CSARSQKLAPTQYF. This chain links TRBV20-1 with TRBJ2-3; D is possibly TRBD2 (6 bases). The length of the CDR3 is 14 residues. Per germline, CDR1 DFQATT and CDR2 SNEGSKA (reference sequence). Trimming stripped 2 bases from V and 8 bases from J, with 17 bases between.

The rearrangement joins TRBV29-1 to TRBJ1-2; D perhaps matches TRBD1 (5 bases). This CDR3 comprises 12 residues. Between the trimmed V and J ends, which lost 0 bases and 7 bases, there was a span of 9 bases. Germline V lookup: CDR1 SQVTM, CDR2 ANQGSEA. The CDR3 region has the DNA TGCAGCGTTGAAGACAGGGAGGCTGGCTACACCTTC. Translated, it gives CSVEDREAGYTF.

This clonotype was picked up one time. The V call is TRBV7-9, the J call TRBJ1-2; 7 nucleotides match TRBD1. The germline V gene encodes CDR1 SEHNR and CDR2 FQNEAQ (reference sequence). The CDR3 runs to 16 residues. Trimming at V came to 0 bases and at J to 5 bases, leaving 9 bases not matched to a gene. The CDR3 DNA sequence: TGTGCCAGCAGCTTAGCCCCGCAGGGGGTGGAGTATGGCTACACCTTC. Translating gives CASSLAPQGVEYGYTF.